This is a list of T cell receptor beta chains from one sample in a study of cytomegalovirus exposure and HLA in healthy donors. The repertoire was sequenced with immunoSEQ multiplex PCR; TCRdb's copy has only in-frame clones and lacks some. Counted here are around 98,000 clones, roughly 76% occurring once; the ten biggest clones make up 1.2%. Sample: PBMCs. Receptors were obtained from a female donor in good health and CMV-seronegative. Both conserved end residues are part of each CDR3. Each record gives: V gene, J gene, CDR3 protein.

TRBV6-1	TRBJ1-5	CASNPKQGKGQPQHF
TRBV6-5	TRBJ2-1	CASSYSSSFEQFF
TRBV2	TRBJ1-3	CASTKQDRGLGNTIYF
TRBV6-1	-	CASSVEFAFTYEQYF
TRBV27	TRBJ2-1	CASNTLAGQGNEQFF
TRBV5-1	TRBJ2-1	CASSPRGTSGNNEQFF
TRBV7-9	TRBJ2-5	CASSFLAGYQETQYF
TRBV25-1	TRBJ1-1	CASSGQQGGVAFF
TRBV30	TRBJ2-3	CAWSKTTGLAGRDTQYF
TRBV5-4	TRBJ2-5	CASSLSGVQETQYF
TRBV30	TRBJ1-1	CACEGQALNTEAFF
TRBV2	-	CASTAGTNSYEQYF
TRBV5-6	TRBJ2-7	CASSLVLAGGEQYF
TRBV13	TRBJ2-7	CASSSLSYEQYF
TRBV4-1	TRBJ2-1	CASSQGWGTSGHNEQFF
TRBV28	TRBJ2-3	CASSTGQGAGDTQYF
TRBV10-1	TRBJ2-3	CASSGQGAYGTDTQYF
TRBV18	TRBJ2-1	CASSPGTSGRANEQFF
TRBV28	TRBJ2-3	CASTYRDRARDTQYF
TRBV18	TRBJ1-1	CASSPRPGTEAFF
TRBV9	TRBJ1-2	CASSSGQSPSYGYTF
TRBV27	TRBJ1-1	CASSSQHTEAFF
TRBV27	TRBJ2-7	CASSSTGTGSYEQYF
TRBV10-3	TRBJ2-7	CAISESSPQGSYEQYF
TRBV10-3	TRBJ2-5	CAISQGQETQYF
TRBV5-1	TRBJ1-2	CASSLGRQSGGYTF
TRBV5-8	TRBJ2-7	CASNFGTASNEYF
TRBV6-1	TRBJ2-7	CASSRSGAGTYEQYF
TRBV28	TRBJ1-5	CASTGTGPQPQHF
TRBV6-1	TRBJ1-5	CASSEDREGKYSNQPQHF
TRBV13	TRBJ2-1	CASSLASGLYNEQFF
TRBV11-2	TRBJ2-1	CASSSRLATNEQFF
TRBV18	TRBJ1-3	CASSSGQGRNTIYF
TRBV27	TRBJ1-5	CASSLNGGSGNQPQHF
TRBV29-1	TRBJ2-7	CSVLVQRDEQYF
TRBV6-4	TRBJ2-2	CASSPRTDNTGELFF
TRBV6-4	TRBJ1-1	CASSDGEGTEAFF
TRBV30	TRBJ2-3	CAKSGGTSDTQYF
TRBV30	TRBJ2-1	CAWSVGLAGGDEQFF
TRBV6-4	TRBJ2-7	CASSATSSGEQYF
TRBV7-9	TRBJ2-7	CASSSRTENYEQYF
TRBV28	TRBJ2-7	CASSPGGASYEQYF
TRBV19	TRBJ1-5	CASSLDRTRPQHF
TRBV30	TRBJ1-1	CAWKKGADTEAFF
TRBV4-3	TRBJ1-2	CASSQEYSYGYTF
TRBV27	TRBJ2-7	CASRPRITTYEQYF
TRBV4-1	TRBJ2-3	CASSPPFLSPTQYF
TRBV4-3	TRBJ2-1	CASSQDTPPTSGGAHNEQFF
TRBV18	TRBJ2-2	CASSPPQQNTGELFF
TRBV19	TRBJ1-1	CASSSITNRGPNTEAFF
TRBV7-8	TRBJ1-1	CASSPAGRTEAFF
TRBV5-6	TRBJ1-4	CASSFRQPLTFF